Presented here are 18 T cell receptor beta chains from one specimen sequenced in a study of CD8+ T cells in alopecia areata. Extraction of RNA preceded its reverse transcription into cDNA, which served as the sequencing template. Here immunoSEQ multiplex PCR was the method, and the copy in TCRdb shows in-frame clones only, minus some. This sample has roughly 100,000 clones, with over 75% found just once. Treatment defined: oral pan-JAK inhibitor, 5-10 mg twice daily. The sample was CD8+ T cells sorted from blood, taken at roughly week 30, from a patient treated with tofacitinib. Source of these receptors: a human donor with alopecia areata.

The V and J genes are TRBV29-1 and TRBJ2-2; 9 bases map to TRBD1. CDR3 length: 15 residues. The ends lost 2 bases at V and 3 bases at J; junction bases unmatched: 4. Germline loops: CDR1 SQVTM, CDR2 ANQGSEA. The DNA of the CDR3 is TGCAGCGTTGAATACAGGGGGCTGGACACCGGGGAGCTGTTTTTT. It translates to CSVEYRGLDTGELFF.

This rearrangement joins TRBV15 to TRBJ1-1; D is undetermined. The germline gives CDR1 LNHNV, CDR2 YYDKDF (reference sequence). V lost 3 bases and J 0 bases, leaving 23 bases between the germline ends. The CDR3 is made up of 19 amino acids. Here the CDR3 reads CATSSPTARDSQLNTEAFF. CDR3 bases: TGTGCCACCAGCAGCCCCACAGCCCGGGATAGTCAACTGAACACTGAAGCTTTCTTT.

V gene TRBV7-9 combines with J gene TRBJ2-5, with D hard to call. The CDR3 runs 14 residues. Germline lookup yields CDR1 SEHNR and CDR2 FQNEAQ (reference sequence). V was clipped by 2 bases and J by 4 bases, with 11 bases between them. CDR3 residues: CASSLYGGRETQYF. In DNA, the CDR3 is TGTGCCAGCAGCTTATACGGTGGGCGAGAGACCCAGTACTTC.

The V call is TRBV11-2, the J call TRBJ2-3, with D tentatively TRBD2 (5 bases). The CDR3 consists of 15 residues. V was shortened by 0 bases and J by 0 bases, with 7 bases between the two germline ends. The germline V gene has CDR1 SGHAT and CDR2 FQNNGV. CDR3 residues: CASSLDRGSTDTQYF. The CDR3 DNA follows: TGTGCCAGCAGCTTAGATCGGGGTAGCACAGATACGCAGTATTTT.

This chain joins TRBV11-2 and TRBJ2-7, with no clear D. The CDR3 runs 12 residues. Germline-derived CDR1 and CDR2 are SGHAT and FQNNGV. Trimming pared 2 bases from V and 6 bases from J, leaving 8 bases between. The CDR3 loop reads CASSLNPAEQYF. The CDR3 nucleotides are TGTGCCAGCAGCTTAAATCCCGCCGAGCAGTACTTC.

The chain has TRBV11-2 and TRBJ2-4; perhaps D is TRBD1 or TRBD2 (7 bases each). Germline V gene sequence: CDR1 SGHAT, CDR2 FQNNGV. The CDR3 extends over 16 amino acids. Trimming cost V 1 base and J 4 bases, with 14 bases left between them. The chain's CDR3 is CASSLVSGGVKNIQYF. The CDR3 nucleotides read TGTGCCAGCAGCTTAGTATCAGGGGGGGTTAAAAACATTCAGTACTTC.

This chain joins TRBV7-9 and TRBJ2-3; D is perhaps TRBD1 (5 bases). V was pared by 6 bases and J by 8 bases, with 15 bases between. The CDR3 is 13 residues long. Germline V gene data show CDR1 as SEHNR and CDR2 as FQNEAQ (reference sequence). CDR3 sequence: CASRQTEQGTQYF. CDR3 nucleotide sequence: TGTGCCAGCAGACAAACGGAGCAGGGTACGCAGTATTTT.

This chain connects TRBV6-6 to TRBJ1-4; tentatively, D is TRBD1 (6 bases). The V gene lost 5 bases and the J gene lost 12 bases, with 22 bases spanning the gap. The CDR3 runs to 15 residues. CDR1 MNHNY and CDR2 SVGAGI come from the germline V gene (reference sequence). The CDR3 loop reads CASSPYREAGTELFF. DNA for the CDR3: TGTGCCAGCAGTCCGTACAGGGAGGCCGGAACGGAACTGTTTTTT.

The chain joins TRBV6-5 to TRBJ1-3; a weak D match, TRBD1 (6 bases). CDR3 length equals 14 residues. V lost 4 bases, J lost 3 bases, and 10 bases lay in between. Germline V gene lookup returns CDR1 MNHEY and CDR2 SVGAGI. The CDR3 nucleotides are TGTGCCAGCAGTTCTTTGGACAGTGGAAACACCATATATTTT. Translated, it gives CASSSLDSGNTIYF.

This clone has just a few counts. The chain couples TRBV7-3 to TRBJ2-1, with D hard to call. The CDR3 extends over 14 amino acids. Trimming shortened V by 7 bases and J by 5 bases, and 15 bases separated the two germline ends. The V gene's germline CDR1 is SGHTA and CDR2 FQGTGA. The CDR3 DNA reads as TGTGCCAGCAAGGAGTACGGCGGTGACAATGAGCAGTTCTTC. This sequence encodes CASKEYGGDNEQFF.

This clone was observed a single time. The chain recombines TRBV19 with TRBJ2-7, with D perhaps TRBD2 (6 bases). Germline V CDR1 and CDR2: LNHDA, SQIVND (reference sequence). Trimming took 5 bases from V and 0 from J, leaving 8 bases between them. This CDR3 region has 13 residues. The CDR3: CASSYGGSYEQYF. The DNA of the CDR3 is TGTGCCAGTAGTTACGGGGGCTCCTACGAGCAGTACTTC.

This clone was counted only a few times. The chain is built from TRBV29-1 and TRBJ2-1, with TRBD2 matching over 7 bases. The CDR3 totals 15 residues. Losses at the gene ends were 3 bases for V and 3 bases for J; bases not matched to a gene: 8. Germline values: CDR1 SQVTM, CDR2 ANQGSEA. DNA of the CDR3: TGCAGCGTTGAGATGGAAGCGGGACTCTACAATGAGCAGTTCTTC. This encodes CSVEMEAGLYNEQFF.

The chain links TRBV2 to TRBJ2-2, with D unresolved. Looked up from germline, CDR1 is SNHLY and CDR2 is FYNNEI. V gave up 3 bases and J gave up 3 bases, with 14 bases separating them. CDR3 length: 16 residues. CDR3 sequence reads: CASSDATGRYTGELFF. The CDR3 nucleotides read TGTGCCAGCAGTGATGCGACTGGCCGATACACCGGGGAGCTGTTTTTT.

The chain is built from TRBV29-1 and TRBJ2-3; possible D gene TRBD1, 5 bases. CDR1 SQVTM and CDR2 ANQGSEA come from the germline V gene. Trimming cost V 7 bases and J 3 bases, with 17 bases left between them. The CDR3 length is 14 residues. In DNA, the CDR3 is TGCAGCGCTACAGGCGCTATTCGGACAGATACGCAGTATTTT. It encodes CSATGAIRTDTQYF.

The genes are TRBV9 and TRBJ2-4; D unclear. CDR3 size: 14 residues. Trimming took 0 bases from V and 5 from J, leaving 9 bases between them. From germline, CDR1 is SGDLS and CDR2 YYNGEE. The CDR3 sequence: CASSVGGNQNIQYF. The DNA for the CDR3 is TGTGCCAGCAGCGTAGGGGGTAATCAAAACATTCAGTACTTC.

This rearrangement joins TRBV2 to TRBJ1-5, with D perhaps TRBD1 (5 bases). The CDR3 runs 16 residues. Germline assignment: CDR1 SNHLY and CDR2 FYNNEI. The V end was cut by 5 bases, the J end by 0 bases, with 14 bases between. CDR3 bases: TGTGCCAGCAGTATGGGGGGGGTTTATAGCAATCAGCCCCAGCATTTT. The encoded protein is CASSMGGVYSNQPQHF.

Concerning this clone itself: Other nucleotide sequences from this sample produce the same CDR3. The rearrangement links TRBV20-1 to TRBJ2-5; the D gene is possibly TRBD2 (6 bases). CDR1 DFQATT and CDR2 SNEGSKA come from the germline V gene (reference sequence). The CDR3 covers 11 residues. The V gene lost 3 bases and the J gene lost 4 bases, with 6 bases spanning the gap. The CDR3 reads CSAREGETQYF. The CDR3 region has the DNA TGCAGTGCTAGGGAGGGAGAGACCCAGTACTTC.

The chain is built from TRBV6-5 and TRBJ2-7, with D perhaps TRBD1 (5 bases). Germline V lookup: CDR1 MNHEY, CDR2 SVGAGI. The CDR3 runs 15 residues. The V and J ends lost 2 bases and 1 base respectively, with 12 bases between them. The CDR3 loop reads CASSYGPGMSYEQYF. Here the CDR3 DNA reads TGTGCCAGCAGTTACGGGCCAGGGATGTCCTACGAGCAGTACTTC.